The source of this T cell receptor beta chain is a study of blood T cell repertoires in COVID-19. Study information: Donors in the United States, Italy and Spain gave samples during acute or convalescent COVID-19. Nucleic acid was either cDNA or gDNA, and it came from T cells, B-cell-depleted T cells, or PBMCs.

The CDR3 is 13 residues long. Germline lookup yields CDR1 SGHAT and CDR2 FQNNGV. V was trimmed by 4 bases and J by 8 bases, leaving 9 bases between them. In the source study's methods: For nucleated cells, counts were estimated from reference gene primer amplification. Sequencing used immunoSEQ multiplex PCR; TCRdb keeps in-frame clones, though not all of them. From that table come the V and J calls and clone size; the DNA was used to work out D and trimming. Of about 260,000 clones in the sample, approximately 86% are singletons; the top ten hold roughly 1.9%. The sample taken for sequencing was peripheral blood. The chain has TRBV11-2 and TRBJ2-6, with D perhaps matching TRBD1 (6 bases). The TCR was taken from a man aged 25 to 40 with active or convalescent COVID-19. CDR3 protein: CASSSTGTNVLTF. The CDR3 DNA reads as TGTGCCAGCAGCTCAACAGGGACCAACGTCCTGACTTTC.